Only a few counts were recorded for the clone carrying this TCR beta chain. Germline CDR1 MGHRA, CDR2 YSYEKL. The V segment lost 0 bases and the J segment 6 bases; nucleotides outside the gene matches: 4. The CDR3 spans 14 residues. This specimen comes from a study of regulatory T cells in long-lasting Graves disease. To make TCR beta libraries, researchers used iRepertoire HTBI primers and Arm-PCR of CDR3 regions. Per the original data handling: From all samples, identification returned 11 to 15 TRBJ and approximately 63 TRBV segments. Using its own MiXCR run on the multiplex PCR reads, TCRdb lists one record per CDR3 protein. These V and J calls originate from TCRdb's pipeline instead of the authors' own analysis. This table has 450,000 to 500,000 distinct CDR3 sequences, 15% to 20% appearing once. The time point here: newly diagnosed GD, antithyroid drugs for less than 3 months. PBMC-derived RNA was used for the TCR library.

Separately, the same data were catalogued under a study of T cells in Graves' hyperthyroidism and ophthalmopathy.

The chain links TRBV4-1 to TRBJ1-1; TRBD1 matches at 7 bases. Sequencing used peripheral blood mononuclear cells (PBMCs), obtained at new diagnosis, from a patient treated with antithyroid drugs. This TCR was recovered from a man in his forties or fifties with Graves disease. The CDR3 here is CASSQDGQGAEAFF. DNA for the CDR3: TGCGCCAGCAGCCAAGACGGCCAGGGGGCTGAAGCTTTCTTT.